The source of this T cell receptor beta chain is a study of cytomegalovirus exposure and HLA in healthy donors. Overall study findings and caveats: Earlier results showed most TCR beta V segments being productive about 90% or about 30% of the time. A later analysis reportedly identified an Asian-associated ancestry cluster as carrying fewer N-insertions than the 666-donor mean. Sequencing likely generated an artifact that appeared as a cluster of highly shared sequence variants.

A remark on this clone: Its specificity is unknown.

PCR primers comprised 60 Vbeta and 13 Jbeta primers. Clones were read by immunoSEQ multiplex PCR, and TCRdb kept only the in-frame ones, dropping some. The sample includes tens of thousands of clones. V lost 6 bases to trimming and J lost 4 bases; unmatched junction nucleotides: 7. This CDR3 is 15 amino acids long. CDR1 is SEHNR, CDR2 FQNEAQ, per germline (reference sequence). This TCR came from a man aged 25-45 years in good health and CMV-seronegative. Sequenced input: PBMCs. The chain uses TRBV7-9 and TRBJ2-1; the match to TRBD1 covers 9 bases. The CDR3: CASSSRDRVYNEQFF. The CDR3 DNA is TGTGCCAGCAGTTCCCGGGACAGGGTATACAATGAGCAGTTCTTC.